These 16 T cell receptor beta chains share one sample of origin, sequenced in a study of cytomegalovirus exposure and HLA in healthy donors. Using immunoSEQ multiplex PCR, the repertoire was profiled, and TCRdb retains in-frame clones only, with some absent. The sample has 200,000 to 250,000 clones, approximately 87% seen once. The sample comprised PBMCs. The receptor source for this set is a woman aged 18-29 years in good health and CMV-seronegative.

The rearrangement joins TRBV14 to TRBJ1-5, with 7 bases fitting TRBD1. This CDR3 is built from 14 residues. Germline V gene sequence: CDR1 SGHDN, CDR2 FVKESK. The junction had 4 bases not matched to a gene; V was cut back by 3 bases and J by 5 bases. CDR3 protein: CASSQGTVDQPQHF. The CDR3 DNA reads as TGTGCCAGCAGCCAGGGGACAGTAGATCAGCCCCAGCATTTT.

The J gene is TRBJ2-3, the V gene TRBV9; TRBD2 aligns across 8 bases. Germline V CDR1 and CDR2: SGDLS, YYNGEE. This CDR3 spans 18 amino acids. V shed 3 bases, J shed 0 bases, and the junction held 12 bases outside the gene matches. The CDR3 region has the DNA TGTGCCAGCAGCGCCCCCAGAGCGGGGGAAAGTAGCACAGATACGCAGTATTTT. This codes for CASSAPRAGESSTDTQYF.

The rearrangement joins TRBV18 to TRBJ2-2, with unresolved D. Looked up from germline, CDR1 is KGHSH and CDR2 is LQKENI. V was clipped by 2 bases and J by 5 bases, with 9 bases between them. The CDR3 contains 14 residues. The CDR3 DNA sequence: TGTGCCAGCTCACCAGGCAGAGCGACCGGGGAGCTGTTTTTT. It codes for CASSPGRATGELFF.

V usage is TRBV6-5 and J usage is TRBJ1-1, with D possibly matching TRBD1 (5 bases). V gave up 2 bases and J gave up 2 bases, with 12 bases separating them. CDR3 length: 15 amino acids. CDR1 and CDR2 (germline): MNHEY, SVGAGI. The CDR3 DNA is TGTGCCAGCAGTTACAACAGGAAGGACAACACTGAAGCTTTCTTT. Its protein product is CASSYNRKDNTEAFF.

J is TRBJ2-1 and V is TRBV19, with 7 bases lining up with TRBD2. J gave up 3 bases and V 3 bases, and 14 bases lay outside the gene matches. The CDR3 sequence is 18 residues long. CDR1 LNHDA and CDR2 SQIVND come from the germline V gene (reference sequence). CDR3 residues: CASSMIGGRPTDYNEQFF. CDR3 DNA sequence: TGTGCCAGTAGTATGATCGGGGGGAGGCCGACAGACTACAATGAGCAGTTCTTC.

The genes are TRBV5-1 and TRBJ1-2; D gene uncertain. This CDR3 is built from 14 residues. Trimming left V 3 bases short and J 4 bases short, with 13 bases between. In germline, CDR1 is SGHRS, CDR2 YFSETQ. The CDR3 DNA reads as TGCGCCAGCAGCTCTTCAGGAGCTTCCTATGGCTACACCTTC. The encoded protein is CASSSSGASYGYTF.

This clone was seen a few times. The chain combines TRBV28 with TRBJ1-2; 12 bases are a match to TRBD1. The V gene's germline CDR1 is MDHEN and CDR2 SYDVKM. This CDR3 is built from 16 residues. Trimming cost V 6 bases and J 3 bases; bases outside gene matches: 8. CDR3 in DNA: TGTGCCAGCAGCTATGGGACAGGGGGCTCCCACTATGGCTACACCTTC. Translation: CASSYGTGGSHYGYTF.

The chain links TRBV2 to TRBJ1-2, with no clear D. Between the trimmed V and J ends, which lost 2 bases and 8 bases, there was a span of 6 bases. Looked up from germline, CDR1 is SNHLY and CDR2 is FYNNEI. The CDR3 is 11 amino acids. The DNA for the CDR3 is TGTGCCAGCAGTGAATTCGGGGGCTACACCTTC. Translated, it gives CASSEFGGYTF.

The CDR3 bases are TGCGCCAGCAGCTTGTCACTATCCCAAGAGACCCAGTACTTC. As protein: CASSLSLSQETQYF. The J gene is TRBJ2-5, the V gene TRBV5-1; D remains ambiguous. Germline CDR1 reads SGHRS; CDR2 reads YFSETQ. The CDR3 is 14 residues long. Trimming took off 1 base at V and 1 base at J, with 8 bases between the two ends.

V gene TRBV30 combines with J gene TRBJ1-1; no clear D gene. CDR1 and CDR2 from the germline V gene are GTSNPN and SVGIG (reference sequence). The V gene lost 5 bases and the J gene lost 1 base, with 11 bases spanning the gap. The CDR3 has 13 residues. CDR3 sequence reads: CAWLYGGNTEAFF. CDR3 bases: TGTGCCTGGTTGTACGGTGGGAACACTGAAGCTTTCTTT.

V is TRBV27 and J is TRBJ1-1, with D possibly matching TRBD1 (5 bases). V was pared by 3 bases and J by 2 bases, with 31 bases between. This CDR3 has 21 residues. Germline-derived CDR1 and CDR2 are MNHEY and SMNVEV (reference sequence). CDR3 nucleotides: TGTGCCAGCAGTTTCAACCCACCGATATCCACCCGGACGGACACTAACACTGAAGCTTTCTTT. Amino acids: CASSFNPPISTRTDTNTEAFF.

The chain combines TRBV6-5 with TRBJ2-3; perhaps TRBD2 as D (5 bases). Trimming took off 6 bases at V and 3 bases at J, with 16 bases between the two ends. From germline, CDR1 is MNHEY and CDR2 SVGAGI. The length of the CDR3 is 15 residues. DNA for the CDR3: TGTGCCAGCAGCCCCGAGGGTCTTCAAACAGATACGCAGTATTTT. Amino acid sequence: CASSPEGLQTDTQYF.

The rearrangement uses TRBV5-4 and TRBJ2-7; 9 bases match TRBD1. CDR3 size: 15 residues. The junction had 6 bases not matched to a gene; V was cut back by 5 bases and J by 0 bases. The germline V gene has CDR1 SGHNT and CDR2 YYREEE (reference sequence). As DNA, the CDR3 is TGTGCCAGCAGTTCAGCGACAGGGGGCTCCTACGAGCAGTACTTC. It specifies CASSSATGGSYEQYF.

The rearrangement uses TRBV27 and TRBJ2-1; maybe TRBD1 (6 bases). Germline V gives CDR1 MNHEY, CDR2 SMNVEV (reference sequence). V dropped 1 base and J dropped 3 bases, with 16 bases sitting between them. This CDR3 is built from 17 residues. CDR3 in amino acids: CASSLYQPQGNYNEQFF. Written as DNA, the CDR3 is TGTGCCAGCAGTTTATACCAGCCACAGGGTAACTACAATGAGCAGTTCTTC.

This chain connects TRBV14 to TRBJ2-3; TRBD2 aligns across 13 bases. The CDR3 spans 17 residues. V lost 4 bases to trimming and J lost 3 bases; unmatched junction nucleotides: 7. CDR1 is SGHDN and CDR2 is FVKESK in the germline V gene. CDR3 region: CASSPRLAGGRTDTQYF. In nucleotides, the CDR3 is TGTGCCAGCAGCCCACGACTAGCGGGAGGTAGGACAGATACGCAGTATTTT.

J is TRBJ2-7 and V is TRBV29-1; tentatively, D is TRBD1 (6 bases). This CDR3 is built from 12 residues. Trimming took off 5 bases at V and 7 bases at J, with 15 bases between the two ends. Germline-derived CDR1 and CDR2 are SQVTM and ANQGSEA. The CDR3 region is CSVQGPSWEQYF. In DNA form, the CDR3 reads TGCAGCGTTCAGGGGCCCTCCTGGGAGCAGTACTTC.